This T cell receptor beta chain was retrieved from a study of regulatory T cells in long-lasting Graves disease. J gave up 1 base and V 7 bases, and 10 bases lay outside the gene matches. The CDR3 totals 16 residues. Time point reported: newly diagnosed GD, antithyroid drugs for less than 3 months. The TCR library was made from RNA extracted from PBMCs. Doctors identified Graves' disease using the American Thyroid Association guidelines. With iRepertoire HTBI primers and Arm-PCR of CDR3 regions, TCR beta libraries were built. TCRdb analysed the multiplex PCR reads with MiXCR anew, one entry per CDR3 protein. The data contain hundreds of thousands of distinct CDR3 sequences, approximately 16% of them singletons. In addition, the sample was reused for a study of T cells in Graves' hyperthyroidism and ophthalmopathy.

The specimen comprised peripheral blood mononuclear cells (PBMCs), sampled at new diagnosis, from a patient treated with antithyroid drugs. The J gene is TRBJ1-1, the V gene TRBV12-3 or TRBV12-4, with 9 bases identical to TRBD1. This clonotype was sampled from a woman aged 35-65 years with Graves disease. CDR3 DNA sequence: TGTGCCAGCACCATTACCGGGACAGGGCGGAACACTGAAGCTTTCTTT. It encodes CASTITGTGRNTEAFF.